Below, 27 T cell receptor beta chains from the same sample are listed, as sequenced in a study of blood T cell repertoires in COVID-19. Clones were sequenced by immunoSEQ multiplex PCR, and TCRdb holds only the in-frame ones, with some missing. The sample carries 90,000 to 100,000 clones, approximately 80% recorded once. The material sequenced was peripheral blood. The receptors shown here come from a man aged 55 to 70 with acute or convalescent COVID-19.

This clone appeared a single time. In DNA form, the CDR3 reads TGTGCCAGCAGGTCCGACAGGGGAGGGACCGGGGAGCTGTTTTTT. It specifies CASRSDRGGTGELFF. The rearrangement joins TRBV2 to TRBJ2-2; perhaps TRBD1 as D (8 bases). Germline loops: CDR1 SNHLY, CDR2 FYNNEI. The CDR3 runs 15 residues. Trimming removed 6 bases from V and 5 bases from J, with 16 bases in between.

The rearrangement joins TRBV5-6 to TRBJ2-7, with a tentative D call TRBD1 (7 bases). Germline lookup yields CDR1 SGHDT and CDR2 YYEEEE. The V end lost 2 bases, the J end lost 0 bases, and 9 bases lay between the germline ends. The CDR3 runs to 14 residues. CDR3 DNA sequence: TGTGCCAGCAGCTTCCAGGGGGGCTCCTACGAGCAGTACGTC. This translates into CASSFQGGSYEQYV.

The chain employs TRBV3-1 (or the pseudogene TRBV3-2) and TRBJ2-5; TRBD2 matches at 8 bases. The CDR3 length is 19 residues. J lost 3 bases, V lost 4 bases, and 19 bases had no gene match. Germline V gene data show CDR1 as LGHDT and CDR2 as YNNKEL (reference sequence). The CDR3 region is CASSPGLAARGEREETQYF. CDR3 sequence (DNA): TGTGCCAGCAGCCCCGGACTAGCTGCGCGGGGGGAGCGAGAAGAGACCCAGTACTTC.

The rearrangement links TRBV14 to TRBJ1-4; 7 positions agree with TRBD1. The CDR3 has 16 residues. V trimming: 0 bases; J trimming: 2 bases; junction bases outside the gene matches: 3. Germline CDR1 and CDR2: SGHDN and FVKESK. The DNA for the CDR3 is TGTGCCAGCAGCCAAGACCAGGGGGTGACTAATGAAAAACTGTTTTTT. Amino acids: CASSQDQGVTNEKLFF.

In DNA, the CDR3 is TGTGCCAGCAGCTTAGGCCTAGCGGGGGGCCGCACAGATACGCAGTATTTT. Its protein is CASSLGLAGGRTDTQYF. The V gene is TRBV7-9, the J gene TRBJ2-3, with 11 nucleotides matching TRBD2. The CDR3 contains 17 residues. CDR1 SEHNR and CDR2 FQNEAQ come from the germline V gene (reference sequence). V lost 1 base, J lost 1 base, and 4 bases stayed unmatched.

V is TRBV3-1 (or the pseudogene TRBV3-2) and J is TRBJ1-2; no reliable D call. From germline, CDR1 is LGHDT and CDR2 YNNKEL (reference sequence). The CDR3 loop spans 15 amino acids. V was cut by 1 base and J by 7 bases, with 16 bases left in between. As DNA, the CDR3 is TGTGCCAGCAGCCAAGGAGGAACCCCCGGGAGTGGCTACACCTTC. This sequence encodes CASSQGGTPGSGYTF.

The rearrangement uses TRBV5-1 and TRBJ2-6, with D uncertain. Trimming took 4 bases from V and 0 from J, leaving 14 bases between them. Germline V gives CDR1 SGHRS, CDR2 YFSETQ. The CDR3 consists of 17 residues. The chain's CDR3 is CASSNYITDSGANVLTF. DNA of the CDR3: TGCGCCAGCAGCAATTACATAACCGACTCTGGGGCCAACGTCCTGACTTTC. Complete variable domain (other parts from reference TRBV5-1 and TRBJ2-6): KAGVTQTPRYLIKTRGQQVTLSCSPISGHRSVSWYQQTPGQGLQFLFEYFSETQRNKGNFPGRFSGRQFSNSRSEMNVSTLELGDSALYLCASSNYITDSGANVLTFGAGSRLTVL.

The chain carries TRBV7-3 and TRBJ2-1; 8 nucleotides align to TRBD2. The V segment lost 5 bases and the J segment 2 bases; nucleotides outside the gene matches: 8. The CDR3 is 16 amino acids. From germline, CDR1 is SGHTA and CDR2 FQGTGA. In DNA, the CDR3 is TGTGCCAGCAGCGCCGCCGGGACTAGTGCCTACAATGAGCAGTTCTTC. It is translated as CASSAAGTSAYNEQFF.

The V gene is TRBV11-2, the J gene TRBJ1-2; TRBD1 aligns across 9 bases. Per germline, CDR1 SGHAT and CDR2 FQNNGV. The CDR3 covers 16 residues. Losses at the gene ends were 4 bases for V and 2 bases for J; bases not matched to a gene: 8. DNA of the CDR3: TGTGCCAGCAGCTCTTTTACAGGGGGCAGAAACTATGGCTACACCTTC. Translated: CASSSFTGGRNYGYTF.

The V gene is TRBV7-2, the J gene TRBJ2-1; 9 bases map to TRBD2. V dropped 3 bases and J dropped 10; count of bases not matched to a gene: 7. The CDR3 runs 14 residues. The germline CDR1 and CDR2 sequences are SGHTA and FQGNSA. CDR3 sequence: CASSLGQRGEEQFF. The DNA of the CDR3 is TGTGCCAGCAGCTTGGGCCAGCGGGGGGAAGAGCAGTTCTTC.

The chain joins TRBV18 to TRBJ2-7; 8 nucleotides align to TRBD1. This CDR3 is built from 14 residues. The junction had 5 bases not matched to a gene; V was cut back by 2 bases and J by 5 bases. CDR1 is KGHSH and CDR2 is LQKENI in the germline V gene. The DNA of the CDR3 is TGTGCCAGCTCACCATTGGCAGGGGGCGACGAGCAGTACGTC. It specifies CASSPLAGGDEQYV.

In this sample, this clone turned up once. The chain joins TRBV2 to TRBJ2-1; 9 bases are a match to TRBD1. This CDR3 has 16 residues. Trimming at V came to 3 bases and at J to 9 bases, leaving 12 bases not matched to a gene. Germline loops: CDR1 SNHLY, CDR2 FYNNEI. The CDR3 protein is CASSDRLGTGYAEQFF. The DNA for the CDR3 is TGTGCCAGCAGTGATAGACTCGGGACAGGGTACGCTGAGCAGTTCTTC.

This clone has just a few counts. The rearrangement links TRBV3-1 (or the pseudogene TRBV3-2) to TRBJ2-7; D is undetermined. V shed 4 bases and J shed 6 bases, with 10 bases lying between them. The germline CDR1 and CDR2 sequences are LGHDT and YNNKEL (reference sequence). The CDR3 length is 12 residues. Written as DNA, the CDR3 is TGTGCCAGCAGCCGGAAAGGCGGCGAGCAGTACGTC. Protein product: CASSRKGGEQYV.

The chain has TRBV12-3 or TRBV12-4 and TRBJ2-2; no definite D call. The CDR3 loop spans 13 amino acids. The V end was cut by 3 bases, the J end by 3 bases, with 5 bases between. CDR3 DNA sequence: TGTGCCAGCAGTTTTTCAGACACCGGGGAGCTGTTTTTT. Translation gives CASSFSDTGELFF.

V and J are TRBV7-2 and TRBJ1-1; TRBD1 matches at 7 bases. Germline V gives CDR1 SGHTA, CDR2 FQGNSA. The CDR3 is 14 amino acids. J was trimmed by 4 bases and V by 5 bases; bases with no gene match: 7. CDR3 nucleotide sequence: TGTGCCAGCAGCCCCCAGGGGGTAGGCACTGAAGCTTTCTTT. Its protein is CASSPQGVGTEAFF.

The chain has TRBV19 and TRBJ2-6; TRBD1 is a possible D gene (6 bases). Trimming shortened V by 5 bases and J by 0 bases, and 17 bases separated the two germline ends. Germline lookup yields CDR1 LNHDA and CDR2 SQIVND (reference sequence). The CDR3 extends over 18 amino acids. The chain's CDR3 is CASSSYRDKISGANVLTF. The CDR3 DNA sequence: TGTGCCAGTAGTTCCTACCGGGACAAGATCTCTGGGGCCAACGTCCTGACTTTC.

This chain links TRBV7-6 with TRBJ1-5; 7 positions match TRBD1. CDR1 SGHVS and CDR2 FNYEAQ come from the germline V gene. V shed 5 bases and J 2 bases; nucleotides not matched to a gene: 3. The CDR3 spans 14 residues. This chain's CDR3 is CASSQGTGNQPQHF. DNA of the CDR3: TGTGCCAGCAGCCAAGGGACAGGCAATCAGCCCCAGCATTTT.

For this clone: Mismatch with germline at one junction end may stem from a read error. The same CDR3 is also encoded by other DNA sequences in this sample. The chain is built from TRBV12-3 or TRBV12-4 and TRBJ1-1; D not certain. CDR3 size: 13 residues. CDR3: CASSLDMNTEAFF. CDR3 DNA: TGTGCCAGTAGTTTAGACATGAACACTGAAGCTTTCTTT.

This clone was counted a few times. Other DNA sequences in this sample translate to the same CDR3. The CDR3 DNA sequence: TGTGCCAGCAGTTACTCGGGGCGGGGGAACACTGAAGCTTTCTTT. Its translation: CASSYSGRGNTEAFF. The V call is TRBV6-5, the J call TRBJ1-1; weak D call: TRBD1 (5 bases). V was cut by 0 bases and J by 1 base, with 9 bases left in between. The CDR3 has 15 amino acids. Germline CDR1 reads MNHEY; CDR2 reads SVGAGI.

This clone was found a few times. The gene calls are TRBV7-6 and TRBJ2-1, with 12 bases lining up with TRBD2. Trimming took 5 bases from V and 4 from J; bases not matched to a gene: 6. Germline CDR1 SGHVS, CDR2 FNYEAQ. The CDR3 is made up of 16 amino acids. The CDR3: CASSPQTSGRYNEQFF. The CDR3 DNA is TGTGCCAGCAGCCCACAGACTAGCGGGAGATACAATGAGCAGTTCTTC.

The chain is built from TRBV5-1 and TRBJ1-5; maybe TRBD1 (5 bases). The CDR3 is 15 amino acids. Per the germline V gene, CDR1 is SGHRS and CDR2 is YFSETQ. Trimming pared 0 bases from V and 2 bases from J, leaving 9 bases between. CDR3 in amino acids: CASSLGGQRNQPQHF. DNA of the CDR3: TGCGCCAGCAGCTTGGGTGGACAACGCAATCAGCCCCAGCATTTT.

This chain connects TRBV7-9 to TRBJ2-2, with a tentative D call TRBD1 (5 bases). CDR1 is SEHNR, CDR2 FQNEAQ, per germline (reference sequence). CDR3 length equals 14 residues. The CDR3 bases are TGTGCGCACACAGGTCCCCGGAACACCGGGGAGCTGTTTTTT. It is translated as CAHTGPRNTGELFF.

The genes are TRBV9 and TRBJ1-2; perhaps TRBD1 as D (6 bases). The CDR3 loop spans 13 amino acids. From germline, CDR1 is SGDLS and CDR2 YYNGEE. Trimming stripped 3 bases from V and 5 bases from J, with 11 bases between. The CDR3 region is CASSAEGVYGYTF. CDR3 nucleotides: TGTGCCAGCAGCGCCGAGGGGGTTTATGGCTACACCTTC.

V is TRBV7-6 and J is TRBJ2-2; 7 bases match TRBD2. This CDR3 comprises 17 residues. Germline V gene sequence: CDR1 SGHVS, CDR2 FNYEAQ. J lost 2 bases, V lost 5 bases, and 11 bases had no gene match. CDR3 amino acids: CASSQAGSSTNTGELFF. As DNA, the CDR3 is TGTGCCAGCAGCCAAGCGGGGTCCTCGACCAACACCGGGGAGCTGTTTTTT.

This chain links TRBV9 with TRBJ1-4, with TRBD1 matching 9 bases. Germline-derived CDR1 and CDR2 are SGDLS and YYNGEE. Trimming took 3 bases from V and 8 from J; bases not matched to a gene: 8. The CDR3 has 15 residues. This chain's CDR3 is CASSARTGAAEKLFF. CDR3 nucleotides: TGTGCCAGCAGCGCCCGGACAGGGGCGGCCGAAAAACTGTTTTTT.

The chain couples TRBV7-8 to TRBJ1-3; 8 nucleotides line up with TRBD1. Per germline, CDR1 SGHVS and CDR2 FQNEAQ. This CDR3 has 14 residues. After removal of 5 bases from V and 8 bases from J, the junction contained 8 bases not matched to a gene. The CDR3 sequence: CASSPRGQGDTIYF. The CDR3 DNA reads TGTGCCAGCAGCCCCAGAGGACAGGGAGACACCATATATTTT.

The rearrangement links TRBV8-1 to TRBJ2-1; TRBD2, the D gene given by the table, was not confirmed from the DNA. TRBV8-1 is recorded as a pseudogene. The CDR3 has 19 amino acids. The CDR3 bases are TGTGGCAGTGCATCCGCTGGTAGTCGGAGCGGTCGCTCCTACAATGAGCAGTTCTTC. Protein: CGSASAGSRSGRSYNEQFF.